This is a list of T cell receptor beta chains from one sample in a study of blood T cell repertoires in COVID-19. Some clones are missing from TCRdb's copy, which holds only in-frame ones; the method was immunoSEQ multiplex PCR. In the table there are around 98,000 clones, about 80% of which are singletons. Sequencing used peripheral blood. These TCRs come from a man aged 65 to 85 with active or convalescent COVID-19. Both conserved end residues are part of each CDR3. The D gene is left open where the match is weak. Part of the rows lack a size; the others show once, few, many or a class for expanded clones.

j_call v_call clone_size cdr3_length d_call cdr3_nt cdr3_aa
TRBJ2-3 TRBV2 . 17 TRBD2 TGTGCCAGCAGTGAAGCGCGACTAGCGGGGGGGGCAGATACGCAGTATTTT CASSEARLAGGADTQYF
TRBJ2-7 TRBV15 . 14 TRBD2 TGTGCCACCAGCAAGGCGGGGGTTAAATACGAGCAGTACTTC CATSKAGVKYEQYF
TRBJ2-1 TRBV9 . 15 TRBD2 TGTGCCAGCAGCGTGATTAGCGGGGGAGGCGGTGAGCAGTTCTTC CASSVISGGGGEQFF
TRBJ2-7 TRBV7-9 few 13 TRBD1 TGTGCCAGCAGCACGCCTCACAGGGGCGAGCAGTACTTC CASSTPHRGEQYF
TRBJ1-5 TRBV4-1 . 16 TRBD1 TGCGCCAGCAGCCACCCTGGACAGGGATGGGATCAGCCCCAGCATTTT CASSHPGQGWDQPQHF
TRBJ1-2 TRBV2 . 14 TRBD1 TGTGCCAGCAGATGGACAGGGGGGATCCATGGCTACACCTTC CASRWTGGIHGYTF
TRBJ2-7 TRBV30 . 14 TRBD1 TGTGCCTGGAGTAAAAGGGGGCTCAGGTACGAGCAGTACTTC CAWSKRGLRYEQYF
TRBJ1-2 TRBV25-1 . 15 TRBD1 TGTGCCAGCAGTGAATACCAGGGGGCTTCCTATGGCTACACCTTC CASSEYQGASYGYTF
TRBJ2-5 TRBV7-3 few 12 . TGTGCCAGCGGTTGGGCCCCAGAGACCCAGTACTTC CASGWAPETQYF
TRBJ1-2 TRBV27 once 17 . TGTGCCAGCAGTTTATCTGGACAGAGAGGGATTTACTATGGCTACACCTTC CASSLSGQRGIYYGYTF
TRBJ1-5 TRBV11-2 few 14 . TGTGCCAGCAGCCTCGGGGGATTTGGGGAGCCCCAGCATTTT CASSLGGFGEPQHF
TRBJ2-6 TRBV6-2/TRBV6-3 many 18 TRBD2 TGTGCCAGCAGCACCTTTAGCGGGGACCTCCCTGGGGCCAACGTCCTGACTTTC CASSTFSGDLPGANVLTF
TRBJ1-4 TRBV19 . 17 TRBD1 TGTGCCAGTAGTACGAGGGACAGGGGGCTGAGTGGTGAAAAACTGTTTTTT CASSTRDRGLSGEKLFF
TRBJ2-7 TRBV11-2 . 15 TRBD2 TGTGCCAGCAGTCCGTTGAGGACTAGCGCGGCCGAGCAGTACTTC CASSPLRTSAAEQYF
TRBJ2-1 TRBV27 . 16 TRBD1 TGTGCCAGCACTCCCACCCGGGACAGGGGGCTAAATGAGCAGTTCTTC CASTPTRDRGLNEQFF
TRBJ2-3 TRBV14 . 14 . TGTGCCAGCAGCCAAGGACTGCCCACAGATACGCAGTATTTT CASSQGLPTDTQYF